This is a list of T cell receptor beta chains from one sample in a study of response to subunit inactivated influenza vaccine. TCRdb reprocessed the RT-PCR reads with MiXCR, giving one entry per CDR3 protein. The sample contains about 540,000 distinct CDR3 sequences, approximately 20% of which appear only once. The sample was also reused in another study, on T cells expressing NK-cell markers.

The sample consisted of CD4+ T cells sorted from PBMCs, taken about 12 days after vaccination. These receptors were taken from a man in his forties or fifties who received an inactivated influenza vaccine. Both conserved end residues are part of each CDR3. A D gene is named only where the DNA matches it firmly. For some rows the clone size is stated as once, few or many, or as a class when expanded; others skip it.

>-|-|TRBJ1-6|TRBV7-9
TGTGCCAGCAGCGCGGGACTCGCTCCCCTCCACTTT
CASSAGLAPLHF
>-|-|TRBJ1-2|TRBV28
TGTGCCAGCACCCTCTGGGCAGGGCAGTACTATGGCTACACCTTC
CASTLWAGQYYGYTF
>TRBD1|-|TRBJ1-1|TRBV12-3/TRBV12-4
TGTGCCAGCAGTCCGAACCAGGGGGGGTCGGTAGCTTTCTTT
CASSPNQGGSVAFF
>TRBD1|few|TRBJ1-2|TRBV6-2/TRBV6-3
TGTGCCAGCAGTTACTTTAGGGGAGGTTGGACAGGGATCCTTAACTATGGCTACACCTTC
CASSYFRGGWTGILNYGYTF
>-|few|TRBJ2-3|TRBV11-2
TGTGCCAGCAGCTTAAGAGGGGATAACGCAGATACGCAGTATTTT
CASSLRGDNADTQYF
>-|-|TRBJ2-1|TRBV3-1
TGTGCCAGCAGCCCCTTGCTCAGATTCTCCTACAATGAGCAGTTCTTC
CASSPLLRFSYNEQFF
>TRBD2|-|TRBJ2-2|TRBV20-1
TGCAGTGCCCGACTAGCGGGAAAGGACACCGGGGAGCTGTTTTTT
CSARLAGKDTGELFF
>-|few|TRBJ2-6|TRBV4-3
TGCGCCAGCAGCCAAGAAGGCCTCCCCTACTCTGGGGCCAACGTCCTGACTTTC
CASSQEGLPYSGANVLTF
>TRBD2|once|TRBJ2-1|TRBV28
TGTGCCAGCACCTCTTCCGGGGGACTAGCGGGAAAGTTCTTC
CASTSSGGLAGKFF
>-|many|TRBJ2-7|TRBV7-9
TGTGCCAGCAGCCCGGAGGTAGGAGGAGAGCAGTACTTC
CASSPEVGGEQYF
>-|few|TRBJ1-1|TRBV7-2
TGTGCCAGCAGCTCCGGACAGTCGCCTTTCTTT
CASSSGQSPFF
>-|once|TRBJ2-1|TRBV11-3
TGTGCCAGCAGCTTAGGGGGAGGGGGCCACAATGAGCAGTTCTTC
CASSLGGGGHNEQFF
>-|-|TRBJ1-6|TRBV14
TGTGCCAGCAGCCCCCGCCCGACTTTTCCCCTCCACTTT
CASSPRPTFPLHF
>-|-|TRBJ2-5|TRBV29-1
TGCAGCGTGACCGGGAACCAAGAGACCCAGTACTTC
CSVTGNQETQYF
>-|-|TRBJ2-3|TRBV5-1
TGCGCCAGCAGCTTGATGGGGGAAAGCACAGATACGCAGTATTTT
CASSLMGESTDTQYF
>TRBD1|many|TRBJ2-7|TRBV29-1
TGCAGCGTGACGGCCGGGACAGCCCTGGGCGAGCAGTACTTC
CSVTAGTALGEQYF
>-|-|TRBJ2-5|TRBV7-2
TGTGCCAGCAGCCCCCGGACGGAACTCCAAGAGACCCAGTACTTC
CASSPRTELQETQYF
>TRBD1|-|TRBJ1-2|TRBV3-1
TGTGCCAGCAGCAAGAACGACAGGGGGCCGGGTGGCTACACCTTC
CASSKNDRGPGGYTF
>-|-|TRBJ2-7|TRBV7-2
TGTGCCAGCAGCTTAGATCGGCCGTCCGAGCAGTACTTC
CASSLDRPSEQYF
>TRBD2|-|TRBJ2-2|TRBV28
TGTGCCAGCATCCCGGGAGGGATGAGCACCGGGGAGCTGTTTTTT
CASIPGGMSTGELFF
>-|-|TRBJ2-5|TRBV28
TGTGCCAGCAGTTTAGGGGGCCAAGCGGAGACCCAGTACTTC
CASSLGGQAETQYF
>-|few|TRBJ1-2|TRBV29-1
TGCAGCGTTGAAGATTTGGCGCGGAACTATGGCTACACCTTC
CSVEDLARNYGYTF
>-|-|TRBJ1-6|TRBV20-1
TGCAGTGCTAGACAGGTTAATTCACCCCTCCACTTT
CSARQVNSPLHF
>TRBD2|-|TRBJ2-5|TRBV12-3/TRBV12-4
TGTGCCAGCGCCCCCCGGGGACTAGCGGCAGAAGAGACCCAGTACTTC
CASAPRGLAAEETQYF
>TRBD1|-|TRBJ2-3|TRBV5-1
TGCGCCAGCACACAGGGGGTGACTAGCACAGATACGCAGTATTTT
CASTQGVTSTDTQYF
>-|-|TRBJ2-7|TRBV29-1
TGCAGCGTTGCACGCGCCGACGAGCAGTACTTC
CSVARADEQYF
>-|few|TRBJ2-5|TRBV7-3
TGTGCCAGCAGCTTAACCGGGACTTTGGTGGAGACCCAGTACTTC
CASSLTGTLVETQYF
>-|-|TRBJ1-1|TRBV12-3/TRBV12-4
TGTGCCAGCAGTTTATCCCCAGTAATGAACACTGAAGCTTTCTTT
CASSLSPVMNTEAFF
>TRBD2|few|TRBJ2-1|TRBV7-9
TGTGCCAGCAGCTTACGCCAGAGCGGGGGTTACAATGAGCAGTTCTTC
CASSLRQSGGYNEQFF
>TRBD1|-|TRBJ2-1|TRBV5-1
TGCGCCAGCAGCTCCCGGACAGGGGGCGGTGAGCAGTTCTTC
CASSSRTGGGEQFF
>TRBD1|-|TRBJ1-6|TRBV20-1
TGCAGTGCTAGGTTACAGGGGGTCAACGGGAATTCACCCCTCCACTTT
CSARLQGVNGNSPLHF
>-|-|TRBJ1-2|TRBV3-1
TGTGCCAGCAGCCCAGACAGCAAGGGCTACACCTTC
CASSPDSKGYTF
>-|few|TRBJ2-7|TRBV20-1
TGCAGTGCTAGAGAGGGACCTGGGGACTACGAGCAGTACTTC
CSAREGPGDYEQYF
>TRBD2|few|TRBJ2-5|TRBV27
TGTGCCAGCACTGCTAGCGGGAGGGCCGGAGAGACCCAGTACTTC
CASTASGRAGETQYF
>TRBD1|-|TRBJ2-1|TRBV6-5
TGTGCCAGCAGTTCCGACAGGGGGCGTCTCAATGAGCAGTTCTTC
CASSSDRGRLNEQFF
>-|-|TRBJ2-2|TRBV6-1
TGTGCCAGCAGTGGCTGGGGGGCAAACACCGGGGAGCTGTTTTTT
CASSGWGANTGELFF
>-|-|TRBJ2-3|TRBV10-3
TGTGCCATCGCAGCTAGCACAGATACGCAGTATTTT
CAIAASTDTQYF
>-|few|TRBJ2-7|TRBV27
TGTGCCAGCAGCCCAGGGGCTTACGAGCAGTACTTC
CASSPGAYEQYF
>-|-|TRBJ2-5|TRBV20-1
TGCAGTGCTAGAGATTATCGGGGCAGTGAGACCCAGTACTTC
CSARDYRGSETQYF
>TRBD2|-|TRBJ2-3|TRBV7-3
TGTGCCAGCAGCTTAACCATTGGCGGGAGAAGGTCAGATACGCAGTATTTT
CASSLTIGGRRSDTQYF
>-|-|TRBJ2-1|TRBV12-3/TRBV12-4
TGTGCCAGCAGTTTACAGCGGACCCTCTCCTACAATGAGCAGTTCTTC
CASSLQRTLSYNEQFF
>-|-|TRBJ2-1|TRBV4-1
TGCGCCAGCAGCCAAGAAAAGCAGGGTTTTAATGAGCAGTTCTTC
CASSQEKQGFNEQFF
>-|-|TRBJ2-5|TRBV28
TGTGCCAGCAATAAACAGGGAAGGGAAAAGACCCAGTACTTC
CASNKQGREKTQYF
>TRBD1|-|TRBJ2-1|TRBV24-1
TGTGCCACCAGTGATACTGATTGGGGACAGGGTAGGAATGAGCAGTTCTTC
CATSDTDWGQGRNEQFF